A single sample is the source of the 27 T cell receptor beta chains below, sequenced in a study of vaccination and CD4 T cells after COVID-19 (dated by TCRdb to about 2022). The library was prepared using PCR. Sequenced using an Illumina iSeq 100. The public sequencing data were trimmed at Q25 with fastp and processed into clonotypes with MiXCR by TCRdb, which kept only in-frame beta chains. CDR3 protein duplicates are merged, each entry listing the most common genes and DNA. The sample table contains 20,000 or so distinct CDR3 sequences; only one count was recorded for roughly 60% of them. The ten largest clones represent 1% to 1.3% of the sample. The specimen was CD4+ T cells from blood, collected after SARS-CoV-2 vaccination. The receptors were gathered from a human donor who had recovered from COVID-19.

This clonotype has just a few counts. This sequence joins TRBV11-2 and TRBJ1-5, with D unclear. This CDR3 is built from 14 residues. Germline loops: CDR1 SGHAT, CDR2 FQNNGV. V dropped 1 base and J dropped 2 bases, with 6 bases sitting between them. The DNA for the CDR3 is TGTGCCAGCAGCTTAGGCCTGGGCAATCAGCCCCAGCATTTT. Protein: CASSLGLGNQPQHF.

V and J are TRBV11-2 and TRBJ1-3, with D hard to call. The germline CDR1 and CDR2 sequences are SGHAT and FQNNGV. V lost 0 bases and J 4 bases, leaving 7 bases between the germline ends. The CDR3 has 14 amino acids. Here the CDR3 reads CASSLEGLGNTIYF. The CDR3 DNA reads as TGTGCCAGCAGCTTAGAAGGGTTAGGAAACACCATATATTTT.

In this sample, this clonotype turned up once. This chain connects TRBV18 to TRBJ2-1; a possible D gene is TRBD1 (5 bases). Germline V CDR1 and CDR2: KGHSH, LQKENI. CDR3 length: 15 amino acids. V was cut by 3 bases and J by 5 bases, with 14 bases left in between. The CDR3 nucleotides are TGTGCCAGCTCACCGCAGGGATTTAAGAACAATGAGCAGTTCTTC. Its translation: CASSPQGFKNNEQFF.

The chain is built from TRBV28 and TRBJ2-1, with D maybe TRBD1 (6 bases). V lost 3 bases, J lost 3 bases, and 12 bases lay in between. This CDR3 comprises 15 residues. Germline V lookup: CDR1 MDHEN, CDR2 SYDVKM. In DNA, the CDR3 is TGTGCCAGCAGTTTCTACAGGGTGGACTACAATGAGCAGTTCTTC. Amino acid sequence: CASSFYRVDYNEQFF. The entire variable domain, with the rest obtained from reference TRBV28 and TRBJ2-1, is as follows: DVKVTQSSRYLVKRTGEKVFLECVQDMDHENMFWYRQDPGLGLRLIYFSYDVKMKEKGDIPEGYSVSREKKERFSLILESASTNQTSMYLCASSFYRVDYNEQFFGPGTRLTVL.

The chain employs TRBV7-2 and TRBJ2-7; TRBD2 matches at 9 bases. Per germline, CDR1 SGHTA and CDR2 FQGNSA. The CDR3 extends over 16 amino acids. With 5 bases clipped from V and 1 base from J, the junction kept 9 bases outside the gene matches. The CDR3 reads CASSRQPSGISYEQYF. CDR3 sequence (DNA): TGTGCCAGCAGCCGGCAGCCTAGCGGGATTTCCTACGAGCAGTACTTC.

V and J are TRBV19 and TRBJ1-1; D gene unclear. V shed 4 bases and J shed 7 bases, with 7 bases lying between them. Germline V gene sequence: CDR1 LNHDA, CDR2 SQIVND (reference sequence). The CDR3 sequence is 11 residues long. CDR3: CASSRSYEAFF. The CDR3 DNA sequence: TGTGCCAGTAGTAGAAGTTATGAAGCTTTCTTT.

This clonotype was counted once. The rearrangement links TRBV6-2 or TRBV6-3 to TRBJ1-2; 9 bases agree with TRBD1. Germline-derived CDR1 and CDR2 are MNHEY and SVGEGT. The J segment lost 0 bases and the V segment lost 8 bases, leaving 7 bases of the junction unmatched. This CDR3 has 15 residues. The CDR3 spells CASEGTGRTNYGYTF. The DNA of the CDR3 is TGTGCCAGCGAAGGGACAGGGCGAACTAACTATGGCTACACCTTC.

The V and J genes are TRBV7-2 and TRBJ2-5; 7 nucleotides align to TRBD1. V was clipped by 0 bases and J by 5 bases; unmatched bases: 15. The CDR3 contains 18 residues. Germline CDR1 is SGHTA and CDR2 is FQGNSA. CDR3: CASSLAYPTDRVIETQYF. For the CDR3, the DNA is TGTGCCAGCAGCTTAGCCTATCCCACCGACAGGGTAATTGAGACCCAGTACTTC.

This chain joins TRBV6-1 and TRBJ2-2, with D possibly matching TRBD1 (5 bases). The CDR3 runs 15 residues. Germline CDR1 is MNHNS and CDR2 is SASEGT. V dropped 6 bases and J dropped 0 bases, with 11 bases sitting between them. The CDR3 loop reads CASSPRAANTGELFF. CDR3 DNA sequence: TGTGCCAGCAGCCCCAGGGCGGCGAACACCGGGGAGCTGTTTTTT.

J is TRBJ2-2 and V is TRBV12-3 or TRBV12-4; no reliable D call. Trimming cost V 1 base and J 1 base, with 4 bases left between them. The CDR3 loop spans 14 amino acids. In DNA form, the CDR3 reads TGTGCCAGCAGTTTAGAATGGAACACCGGGGAGCTGTTTTTT. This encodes CASSLEWNTGELFF.

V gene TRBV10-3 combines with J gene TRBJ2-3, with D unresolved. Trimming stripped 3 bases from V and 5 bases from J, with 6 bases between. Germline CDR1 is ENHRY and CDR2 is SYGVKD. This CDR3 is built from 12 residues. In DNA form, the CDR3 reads TGTGCCATCAGTGAAGAAGTAGATACGCAGTATTTT. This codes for CAISEEVDTQYF.

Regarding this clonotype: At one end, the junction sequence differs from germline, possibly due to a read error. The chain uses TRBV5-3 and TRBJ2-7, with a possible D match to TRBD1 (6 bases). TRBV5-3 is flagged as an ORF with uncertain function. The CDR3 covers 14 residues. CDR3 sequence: CASSSYGTTYEQYF. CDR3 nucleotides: TGTGCCAGCAGCTCGTACGGGACAACTTACGAGCAGTACTTC.

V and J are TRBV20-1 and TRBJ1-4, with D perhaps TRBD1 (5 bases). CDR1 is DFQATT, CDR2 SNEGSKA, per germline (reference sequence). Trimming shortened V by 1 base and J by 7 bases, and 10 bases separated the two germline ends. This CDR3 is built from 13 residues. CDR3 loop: CSARAGRVEKLFF. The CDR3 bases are TGCAGTGCTAGAGCAGGGAGGGTTGAAAAACTGTTTTTT.

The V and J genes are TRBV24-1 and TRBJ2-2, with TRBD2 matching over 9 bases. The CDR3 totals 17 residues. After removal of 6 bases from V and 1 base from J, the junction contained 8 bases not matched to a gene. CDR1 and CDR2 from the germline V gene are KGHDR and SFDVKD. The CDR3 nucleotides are TGTGCCACCAGTCCTGGGACTAGCTATGGGAACACCGGGGAGCTGTTTTTT. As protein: CATSPGTSYGNTGELFF.

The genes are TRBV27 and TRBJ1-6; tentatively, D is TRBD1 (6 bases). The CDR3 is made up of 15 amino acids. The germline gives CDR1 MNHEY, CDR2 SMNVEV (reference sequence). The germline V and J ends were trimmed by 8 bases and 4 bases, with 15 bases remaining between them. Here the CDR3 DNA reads TGTGCCAGCCGCGACCGAGGGGGTTATAATTCACCCCTCCACTTT. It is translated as CASRDRGGYNSPLHF.

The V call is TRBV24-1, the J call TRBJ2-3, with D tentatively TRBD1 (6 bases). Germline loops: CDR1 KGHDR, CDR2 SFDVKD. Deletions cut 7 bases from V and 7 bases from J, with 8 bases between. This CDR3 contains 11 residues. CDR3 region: CATSRGYTQYF. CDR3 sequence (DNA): TGTGCCACCAGCAGGGGTTATACGCAGTATTTT.

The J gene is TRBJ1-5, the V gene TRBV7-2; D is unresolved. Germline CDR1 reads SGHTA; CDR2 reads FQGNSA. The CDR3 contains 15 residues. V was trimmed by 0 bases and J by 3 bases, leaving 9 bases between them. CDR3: CASSLAGGYNQPQHF. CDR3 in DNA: TGTGCCAGCAGCTTAGCCGGCGGCTACAATCAGCCCCAGCATTTT.

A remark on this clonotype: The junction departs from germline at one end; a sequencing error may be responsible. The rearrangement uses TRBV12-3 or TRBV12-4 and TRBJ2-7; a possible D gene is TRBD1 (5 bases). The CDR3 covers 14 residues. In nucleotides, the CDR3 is TGTGCCAGCAGCCATACTGGGCAGGGCTACAAGCAGTACTTC. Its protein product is CASSHTGQGYKQYF.

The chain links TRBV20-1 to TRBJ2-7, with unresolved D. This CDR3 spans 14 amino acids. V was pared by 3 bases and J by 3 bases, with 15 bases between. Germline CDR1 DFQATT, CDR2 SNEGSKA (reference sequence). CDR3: CSASSGLSHYEQYF. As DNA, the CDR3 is TGCAGTGCTAGTTCAGGTCTATCCCACTACGAGCAGTACTTC.

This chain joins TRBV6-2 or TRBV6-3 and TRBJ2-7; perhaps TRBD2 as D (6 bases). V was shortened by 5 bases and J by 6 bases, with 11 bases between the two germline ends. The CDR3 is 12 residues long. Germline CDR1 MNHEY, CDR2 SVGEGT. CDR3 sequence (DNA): TGTGCCAGCAGTGCTCTAGCGCCCGAGCAGTACTTC. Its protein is CASSALAPEQYF.

The CDR3 coding sequence is TGTGCCAGCAGCTTAAATTGGGGGGGGGAGTCTTTCGAGCAGTTCTTC. Translation gives CASSLNWGGESFEQFF. The rearrangement links TRBV11-3 to TRBJ2-1; TRBD2 matches 7 bases. This CDR3 contains 16 residues. Per the germline V gene, CDR1 is SGHNT and CDR2 is YENEEA. With V trimmed by 2 bases and J by 10 bases, 14 bases remained unmatched.

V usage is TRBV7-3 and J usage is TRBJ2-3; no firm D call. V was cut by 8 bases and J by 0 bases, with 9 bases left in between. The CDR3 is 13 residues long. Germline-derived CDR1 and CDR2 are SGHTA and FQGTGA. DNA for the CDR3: TGTGCCAGCGCTCGAGCTAGCACAGATACGCAGTATTTT. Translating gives CASARASTDTQYF. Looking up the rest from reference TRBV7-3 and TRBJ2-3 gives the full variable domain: GAGVSQTPSNKVTEKGKYVELRCDPISGHTALYWYRQSLGQGPEFLIYFQGTGAADDSGLPNDRFFAVRPEGSVSTLKIQRTERGDSAVYLCASARASTDTQYFGPGTRLTVL.

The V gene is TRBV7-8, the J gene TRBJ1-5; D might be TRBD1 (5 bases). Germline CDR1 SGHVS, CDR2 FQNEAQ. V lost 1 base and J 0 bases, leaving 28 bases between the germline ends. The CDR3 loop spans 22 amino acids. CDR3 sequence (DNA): TGTGCCAGCAGCTTAGTTACGTCCCCCTCGGGACGGCAATTCTATAGCAATCAGCCCCAGCATTTT. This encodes CASSLVTSPSGRQFYSNQPQHF.

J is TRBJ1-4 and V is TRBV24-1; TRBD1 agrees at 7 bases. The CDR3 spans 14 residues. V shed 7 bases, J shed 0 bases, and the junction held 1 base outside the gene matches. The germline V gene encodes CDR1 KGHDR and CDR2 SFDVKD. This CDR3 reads CATSTGATNEKLFF. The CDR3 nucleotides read TGTGCCACCAGCACAGGGGCAACTAATGAAAAACTGTTTTTT.

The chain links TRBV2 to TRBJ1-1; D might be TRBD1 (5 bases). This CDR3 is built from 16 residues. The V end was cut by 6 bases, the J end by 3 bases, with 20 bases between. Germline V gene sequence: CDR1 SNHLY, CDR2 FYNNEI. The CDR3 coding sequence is TGTGCCAGCAGCGAGCGGCCGGGGGTCAAGGACACTGAAGCTTTCTTT. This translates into CASSERPGVKDTEAFF.

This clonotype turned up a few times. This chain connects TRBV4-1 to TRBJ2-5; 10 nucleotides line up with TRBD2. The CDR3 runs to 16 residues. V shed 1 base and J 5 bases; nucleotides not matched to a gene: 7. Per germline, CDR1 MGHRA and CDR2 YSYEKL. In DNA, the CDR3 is TGCGCCAGCAGCCAAGGACGGGGACTAGCGAGCGAGACCCAGTACTTC. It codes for CASSQGRGLASETQYF.

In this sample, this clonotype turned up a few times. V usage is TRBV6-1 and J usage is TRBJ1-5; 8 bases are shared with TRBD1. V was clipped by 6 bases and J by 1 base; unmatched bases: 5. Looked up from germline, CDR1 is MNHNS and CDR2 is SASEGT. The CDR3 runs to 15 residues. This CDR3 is CASSTTGASNQPQHF. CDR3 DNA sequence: TGTGCCAGCAGCACGACAGGGGCCAGCAATCAGCCCCAGCATTTT.